This T cell receptor beta chain comes out of a study of blood T cell repertoires in COVID-19. Across the study: Samples taken during acute and convalescent COVID-19 were collected in the United States, Italy and Spain. T cells, B-cell-depleted T cells, or PBMCs provided the cDNA or gDNA that served as material.

The method was immunoSEQ multiplex PCR; TCRdb's version includes in-frame clones alone and lacks a portion of them. In the table there are more than 110,000 clones, approximately 85% of which are singletons. The sample taken for sequencing was peripheral blood. The source is a man in his fifties with acute or convalescent COVID-19.

The CDR3 DNA reads TGTGCCAGCAGCTACGACATCATTGGAAACACCATATATTTT. Its protein is CASSYDIIGNTIYF. The chain employs TRBV5-4 and TRBJ1-3; D is unresolved. V lost 3 bases to trimming and J lost 3 bases, with 10 bases between them. Germline values: CDR1 SGHNT, CDR2 YYREEE (reference sequence). The CDR3 length is 14 residues.